These T cell receptor beta chains were read from a single sample in a study of T cell responses to AZD1222 COVID-19 vaccine. Data came from immunoSEQ multiplex PCR; TCRdb stores just in-frame clones and leaves some out. The sample shows 55,000 to 75,000 clones, around four fifths of them seen only once. The specimen was peripheral blood, collected on day 0 of AZD1222 vaccination. These receptors all come from an adult in good health. Both conserved end residues are part of each CDR3. Fields, in order: clone size, V gene, D gene, J gene, CDR3 DNA, CDR3 protein. A D gene is named only where the DNA matches it firmly. The size field is filled for only some rows; it gives once, few, many or a size class.

-	TRBV7-9	-	TRBJ2-1	TGTGCCAGCAGCCCCCCTCGGCGCGGGGTGGCCTACAATGAGCAGTTCTTC	CASSPPRRGVAYNEQFF
-	TRBV20-1	-	TRBJ1-2	TGCAGTGCTAGAAACTATGGCTACACCTTC	CSARNYGYTF
-	TRBV6-5	-	TRBJ1-1	TGTGCCAGCAGTTACGGTGCGGGGGGCGTAAATGAAGCTTTCTTT	CASSYGAGGVNEAFF
-	TRBV9	TRBD1	TRBJ2-7	TGTGCCATAAGACCGGGACAGGGGGCGAGGGAGCAGTACTTC	CAIRPGQGAREQYF
-	TRBV18	-	TRBJ2-7	TGTGCCAGCTCACCACCGTTGTTTAACAGGGAAATGTCGAGCTTGTACGAGCAGTACTTC	CASSPPLFNREMSSLYEQYF
-	TRBV11-3	-	TRBJ1-1	TGTGCCAGCAGCTTACTGCGAAGCACTGAAGCTTTCTTT	CASSLLRSTEAFF
once	TRBV10-3	-	TRBJ2-2	TGTGCCACGAAGGGACTTCTCGAGGCCGGGGAGCTGTTTTTT	CATKGLLEAGELFF
-	TRBV7-7	TRBD2	TRBJ2-5	TGTGCTAGCAGCTTGGGACTAGCGGGGGTCGAGACCCAGTACTTC	CASSLGLAGVETQYF
-	TRBV5-1	TRBD1	TRBJ1-1	TGCGCCAGCAGCGAACAAACAGGGGGCACTGAAGCTTTCTTT	CASSEQTGGTEAFF
-	TRBV5-1	-	TRBJ1-6	TGCGCCAGCAGCTTGGCGGGGACGGCCAGCTCCTATAATTCACCCCTCCACTTT	CASSLAGTASSYNSPLHF
-	TRBV20-1	TRBD2	TRBJ2-3	TGCAGTGCTAGTGTGGGTACTAGCGGGGGGTCTAGCACAGATACGCAGTATTTT	CSASVGTSGGSSTDTQYF
-	TRBV9	-	TRBJ2-5	TGTGCCAGCAGCGTCTGGGGCGAATCACAGTCGGAGACCCAGTACTTC	CASSVWGESQSETQYF
-	TRBV11-2	-	TRBJ1-1	TGTGCCAGCAGCATCGGGAGGGTCCCTGAAGCTTTCTTT	CASSIGRVPEAFF
-	TRBV27	-	TRBJ1-6	TGTGCCAGCAGTTTATCGATACTCTATTCACCCCTCCACTTT	CASSLSILYSPLHF
-	TRBV2	TRBD1	TRBJ2-2	TGTGCCAGGGACAGGGGGCGCTCGGACACCGGGGAGCTGTTTTTT	CARDRGRSDTGELFF
-	TRBV4-3	TRBD2	TRBJ2-2	TGCGCCAGCAGCCTGGTAATTGGGACTAGCGGGGGCCTACGCCCCGGGGAGCTGTTTTTT	CASSLVIGTSGGLRPGELFF
-	TRBV24-1	TRBD2	TRBJ2-3	TGTGCCACCAGTGATTTGGGACTAGCGGGGGGGCTGGATACGCAGTATTTT	CATSDLGLAGGLDTQYF
once	TRBV5-6	-	TRBJ2-5	TGTGCCAGCAGCTTAAGGGCCTCAGAGACCCAGTACTTC	CASSLRASETQYF
-	TRBV20-1	-	TRBJ2-1	TGCAGTGCGCCAGAATACAATGAGCAGTTCTTC	CSAPEYNEQFF
-	TRBV29-1	TRBD2	TRBJ2-3	TGCAGCGTCTCCCGGGGGGAAAGCGGGGGCCGCACAGATACGCAGTATTTT	CSVSRGESGGRTDTQYF
-	TRBV12-3/TRBV12-4	TRBD2	TRBJ2-5	TGTGCCAGCAGTGGGACTAGCTATGAGACCCAGTACTTC	CASSGTSYETQYF
-	TRBV4-1	-	TRBJ1-2	TGCGCCAGCAGTCCCCCAACAGGTCTGAAGCCTGGCTACACCTTC	CASSPPTGLKPGYTF
few	TRBV7-9	-	TRBJ2-7	TGTGCCAGCAGCTTATATGGGACCCCCTGGCAGTACTTC	CASSLYGTPWQYF
-	TRBV6-6	-	TRBJ1-5	TGTGCCAGCCGGGACGGCAATCAGCCCCAGCATTTT	CASRDGNQPQHF
once	TRBV9	-	TRBJ1-1	TGTGCCAGCAGCGCCAGGACAGAGAACACTGAAGCTTTCTTT	CASSARTENTEAFF
few	TRBV13	TRBD1	TRBJ2-1	TGTGCCAGCAGCTCCCAGGACAGGGGCTCCTACAATGAGCAGTTCTTC	CASSSQDRGSYNEQFF
-	TRBV11-1	-	TRBJ1-1	TGTGCCAGCAGCTTCCGGGGGGCGGCTGAAGCTTTCTTT	CASSFRGAAEAFF
-	TRBV2	TRBD2	TRBJ2-1	TGTGCCAGCAGTTCCCGTGCGACTAGCGGGGGGGCCGGCGATGAGCAGTTCTTC	CASSSRATSGGAGDEQFF
-	TRBV4-1	TRBD1	TRBJ1-4	TGCGCCAGCAGACACGGACAGGGTAGAACTAATGAAAAACTGTTTTTT	CASRHGQGRTNEKLFF
-	TRBV6-2/TRBV6-3	TRBD1	TRBJ1-5	TGTGCCAGCAGTTACACAGGGGATCAGCCCCAGCATTTT	CASSYTGDQPQHF
-	TRBV7-9	-	TRBJ1-5	TGTGCCAGCGGGGCTGATAGCAATCAGCCCCAGCATTTT	CASGADSNQPQHF
-	TRBV10-3	TRBD1	TRBJ2-7	TGTGCCATCAGCCAATTGGGACAGGCCTCCTACGAGCAGTACTTC	CAISQLGQASYEQYF
-	TRBV18	-	TRBJ2-7	TGTGCCAGCTCTCCGGGACACGCGGGCTACGAGCAGTACTTC	CASSPGHAGYEQYF
-	TRBV5-6	TRBD1	TRBJ1-2	TGTGCCAGCAGCTTCGGGACAGGGCACTCTCGCTATGGCTACACCTTC	CASSFGTGHSRYGYTF
-	TRBV6-6	-	TRBJ1-2	TGTGCCAGCAGTAGCCAGGAAGGTAACTATGGCTACACCTTC	CASSSQEGNYGYTF
-	TRBV28	-	TRBJ2-2	TGTGCCAGCAGTTCATCCGGAGTCACCGGGGAGCTGTTTTTT	CASSSSGVTGELFF
few	TRBV30	TRBD1	TRBJ2-7	TGTGCCTGGAGTGTTAAGGACAGGGTCCGCGAGCAGTACTTC	CAWSVKDRVREQYF
-	TRBV28	-	TRBJ1-4	TGTGCCAGCAGTTTATTCTCAGGGGAAAAACTGTTTTTT	CASSLFSGEKLFF
-	TRBV9	TRBD2	TRBJ2-2	TGTGCCAGCAGCCCGGGGCGGGGGTCGGTCGGGGAGCTGTTTTTT	CASSPGRGSVGELFF
-	TRBV6-2/TRBV6-3	TRBD2	TRBJ2-1	TGTGCCAGCAGTTACCCCCGCGATGAGCGGGGGCCCTTGGGGCAGTTCTTC	CASSYPRDERGPLGQFF
-	TRBV19	-	TRBJ2-1	TGTGCCAGTAGTATACGGGGCGACTACAATGAGCAGTTCTTC	CASSIRGDYNEQFF
-	TRBV6-4	TRBD1	TRBJ1-1	TGTGCCAGCAGTAGTGGACAGGGGGGTATAACTGAAGCTTTCTTT	CASSSGQGGITEAFF
-	TRBV29-1	-	TRBJ1-1	TGCAGCGTCCCCCGGACCGACATCCCGAACACTGAAGCTTTCTTT	CSVPRTDIPNTEAFF
-	TRBV21-1	-	TRBJ2-4	TGTGCCAGCACTAGCGGGGGGCACAAAAACATTCAGTACTTC	CASTSGGHKNIQYF
once	TRBV19	-	TRBJ1-1	TGTGCCAGTAGGGGAAACACTGAAGCTTTCTTT	CASRGNTEAFF
-	TRBV5-1	-	TRBJ2-2	TGCGCCAGCAGCCAGGCTCGGGGCACCGGGGAGCTGTTTTTT	CASSQARGTGELFF
few	TRBV15	TRBD1	TRBJ1-3	TGTGCCACCAGCAGAGACAGGGGGCCTGGAAACACCATATATTTT	CATSRDRGPGNTIYF
-	TRBV27	-	TRBJ1-5	TGTGCCAGCAGTCCCCACAATAGCAATCAGCCCCAGCATTTT	CASSPHNSNQPQHF
once	TRBV5-4	TRBD1	TRBJ2-1	TGTGCCAGCAGAAGGACAGGACGGGACAATGAGCAGTTCTTC	CASRRTGRDNEQFF
-	TRBV7-3	-	TRBJ1-6	TGTGCCAGCAGCCCGACTGATGATTCACCCCTCCACTTT	CASSPTDDSPLHF
-	TRBV5-1	TRBD2	TRBJ2-5	TGCGCCAGCAGCTTGGGCGGGGGACAAGAGACCCAGTACTTC	CASSLGGGQETQYF
once	TRBV3-1/TRBV3-2	TRBD1	TRBJ2-2	TGTGCCAGCAGCCAAGGCTACAGGGGTCGCACCGGGGAGCTGTTTTTT	CASSQGYRGRTGELFF
-	TRBV6-5	-	TRBJ1-4	TGTGCCAGCAGTTCCCGGAGGGTGAATAATGAAAAACTGTTTTTT	CASSSRRVNNEKLFF
-	TRBV23-1	TRBD1	TRBJ2-3	TGCGCCAGCAGTCACGGACAGGAGCCTAGAATCACAGATACGCAGTATTTT	CASSHGQEPRITDTQYF
-	TRBV7-2	TRBD1	TRBJ2-7	TGTGCCAGCAACTGGGACAGGGGAGGGGACGAGCAGTACTTC	CASNWDRGGDEQYF
once	TRBV4-3	TRBD1	TRBJ2-1	TGCGCCAGCAGCCCGACAGGGGGTTGGCAGTTCTTC	CASSPTGGWQFF
-	TRBV5-1	-	TRBJ2-5	TGCGCCAGCAGGTCGACTCTAGAAGAGACCCAGTACTTC	CASRSTLEETQYF